A single sample gave rise to the 20 T cell receptor beta chains below, sequenced in a study of T cells in Graves' hyperthyroidism and ophthalmopathy. Amplified TCR beta CDR3 regions came from RNA transcripts. The HTBI set primed first-round TCR CDR3 RT-PCR. TCRdb reanalysed the multiplex PCR reads using MiXCR and keeps one entry per CDR3 protein. The table lists 300,000 to 350,000 distinct CDR3 sequences, 15% to 20% of them singletons. The sequenced sample was blood. The receptor set was obtained from a woman between 45 and 65 years old with Graves' hyperthyroidism.

The CDR3 nucleotides are TGTGCCAGCAGTGAAGCGACAGGGTTGGACACTGAAGCTTTCTTT. Translation: CASSEATGLDTEAFF. The V and J genes are TRBV6-1 and TRBJ1-1; 7 bases map to TRBD1. Germline trimming cut 0 bases from V and 3 bases from J; bases unmatched to any gene: 4. Per germline, CDR1 MNHNS and CDR2 SASEGT. This CDR3 spans 15 amino acids.

The gene calls are TRBV12-3 or TRBV12-4 and TRBJ2-1; D is undetermined. With 2 bases removed from V and 4 bases from J, the gap between germline ends came to 15 bases. The CDR3 sequence is 16 residues long. The CDR3 is CASSLLGRAGYNEQFF. In DNA, the CDR3 is TGTGCCAGCAGTTTACTCGGACGGGCCGGGTACAATGAGCAGTTCTTC.

This clonotype was observed a few times. The chain has TRBV6-1 and TRBJ1-5; unclear D gene. Between the trimmed V and J ends, which lost 2 bases and 6 bases, there was a span of 11 bases. The germline V gene encodes CDR1 MNHNS and CDR2 SASEGT. The CDR3 consists of 14 residues. CDR3 sequence reads: CASSEFWGGQPQHF. The CDR3 DNA reads as TGTGCCAGCAGTGAATTTTGGGGAGGTCAGCCCCAGCATTTT.

This clonotype came up many times. The chain joins TRBV3-1 to TRBJ1-2; D remains unclear. The CDR3 totals 14 residues. Germline V lookup: CDR1 LGHDT, CDR2 YNNKEL (reference sequence). V lost 0 bases and J lost 2, with 7 bases in between. CDR3 bases: TGTGCCAGCAGCCAAGATGCTTACAACTATGGCTACACCTTC. Translating it yields CASSQDAYNYGYTF.

At least ten counts were recorded for this clonotype. J is TRBJ2-7 and V is TRBV3-1; D call uncertain. Germline V gives CDR1 LGHDT, CDR2 YNNKEL (reference sequence). This CDR3 has 11 amino acids. Trimming removed 6 bases at V and 5 bases at J, with 8 bases between. The chain's CDR3 is CASRRSNEQYF. CDR3 in DNA: TGTGCCAGCAGACGTTCCAACGAGCAGTACTTC.

The chain employs TRBV6-2 or TRBV6-3 and TRBJ2-3; a possible D gene is TRBD2 (7 bases). Germline V lookup: CDR1 MNHEY, CDR2 SVGEGT. Trimming cost V 4 bases and J 1 base, with 12 bases left between them. The CDR3 has 15 amino acids. CDR3 coding DNA: TGTGCCAGCAGTTGGGAGGGACATCGCACAGATACGCAGTATTTT. This codes for CASSWEGHRTDTQYF.

The rearrangement uses TRBV29-1 and TRBJ2-1; 8 bases match TRBD2. CDR1 is SQVTM, CDR2 ANQGSEA, per germline. Losses at the gene ends were 2 bases for V and 12 bases for J; bases not matched to a gene: 9. CDR3 length: 13 residues. This CDR3 reads CSVESTSETRQFF. Written as DNA, the CDR3 is TGCAGCGTTGAATCGACTAGCGAGACTCGGCAGTTCTTC.

This clonotype was counted ten times or more. V gene TRBV11-2 combines with J gene TRBJ2-6; D tentatively fits TRBD1 or TRBD2 (5 bases each). The CDR3 sequence is 18 residues long. V lost 0 bases, J lost 0 bases, and 12 bases lay in between. Per germline, CDR1 SGHAT and CDR2 FQNNGV. The CDR3 DNA reads as TGTGCCAGCAGCTTAGAAGGGACGTTCGCCTCTGGGGCCAACGTCCTGACTTTC. It encodes CASSLEGTFASGANVLTF.

This sequence joins TRBV4-1 and TRBJ2-1; the match to TRBD1 covers 9 bases. Judging by the DNA end, TRBJ2-7 fits better; the J call may be wrong. The germline V gene has CDR1 MGHRA and CDR2 YSYEKL. The CDR3 runs 14 residues. The CDR3 nucleotides are TGCGCCAGCAGCCAAGCCGGGACAGGGAATGAGCAGTACTTC. Its translation is CASSQAGTGNEQYF.

The chain combines TRBV7-8 with TRBJ2-7; 7 bases fit TRBD1. Germline V gene lookup returns CDR1 SGHVS and CDR2 FQNEAQ. The CDR3 sequence is 15 residues long. V shed 6 bases and J 0 bases; nucleotides not matched to a gene: 8. CDR3 DNA: TGTGCCAGCAGGACCTCCGGGACAGCCTCCTACGAGCAGTACTTC. This translates into CASRTSGTASYEQYF.

In its sample, this clonotype was seen a few times. The chain carries TRBV18 and TRBJ2-1; 8 bases are a match to TRBD2. Germline V gene sequence: CDR1 KGHSH, CDR2 LQKENI. With V trimmed by 1 base and J by 3 bases, 5 bases remained unmatched. The CDR3 length is 16 residues. The CDR3 here is CASSPRSGSLYNEQFF. CDR3 nucleotide sequence: TGTGCCAGCTCACCACGGAGCGGGAGTCTCTACAATGAGCAGTTCTTC.

This clonotype came up many times. This chain links TRBV5-1 with TRBJ1-1; D remains ambiguous. With 0 bases removed from V and 0 bases from J, the gap between germline ends came to 12 bases. The CDR3 runs 16 residues. CDR1 and CDR2 (germline): SGHRS, YFSETQ. CDR3: CASSLAGTDMNTEAFF. As DNA, the CDR3 is TGCGCCAGCAGCTTGGCCGGCACAGACATGAACACTGAAGCTTTCTTT.

Only a few counts were recorded for this clonotype. V usage is TRBV4-1 and J usage is TRBJ1-2; the D is unclear. The CDR3 is 15 amino acids. Trimming pared 1 base from V and 2 bases from J, leaving 11 bases between. Per the germline V gene, CDR1 is MGHRA and CDR2 is YSYEKL. The CDR3 reads CASSQGPEGNYGYTF. In DNA form, the CDR3 reads TGCGCCAGCAGCCAAGGTCCAGAGGGAAACTATGGCTACACCTTC.

This clonotype was found many times. The rearrangement joins TRBV28 to TRBJ1-5, with TRBD1 matching over 11 bases. The CDR3 has 17 amino acids. The trim removed 11 bases at V and 1 base at J, leaving 13 bases unmatched. Germline V lookup: CDR1 MDHEN, CDR2 SYDVKM. The CDR3 region is CASWGTGGILSNQPQHF. The CDR3, as DNA: TGTGCCTCGTGGGGGACAGGGGGTATCTTAAGCAATCAGCCCCAGCATTTT.

The genes are TRBV20-1 and TRBJ2-1, with 8 bases that match TRBD1. With 5 bases clipped from V and 6 bases from J, the junction kept 3 bases outside the gene matches. This CDR3 has 12 residues. In germline, CDR1 is DFQATT, CDR2 SNEGSKA (reference sequence). CDR3 residues: CSAFTGGNEQFF. The CDR3 coding sequence is TGCAGTGCTTTCACAGGGGGCAATGAGCAGTTCTTC.

This clonotype was picked up a small number of times. This sequence joins TRBV9 and TRBJ1-2; 11 nucleotides line up with TRBD1. Germline trimming cut 4 bases from V and 8 bases from J; bases unmatched to any gene: 10. This CDR3 has 15 amino acids. CDR1 and CDR2 from the germline V gene are SGDLS and YYNGEE. The chain's CDR3 is CASSTGQGAFEGYTF. CDR3 nucleotides: TGTGCCAGCAGCACAGGACAGGGGGCGTTCGAAGGCTACACCTTC.

At least ten counts were recorded for this clonotype. The chain employs TRBV7-8 and TRBJ2-5; no clear D. Between the trimmed V and J ends, which lost 5 bases and 4 bases, there was a span of 8 bases. Germline CDR1 is SGHVS and CDR2 is FQNEAQ. The CDR3 runs 12 residues. The CDR3 DNA is TGTGCCAGCAGCATCGGATTAGAGACCCAGTACTTC. Its protein product is CASSIGLETQYF.

A few counts support this clonotype. The chain joins TRBV20-1 to TRBJ2-7; D is perhaps TRBD1 (6 bases). Trimming removed 0 bases from V and 2 bases from J, with 14 bases in between. The CDR3 contains 15 residues. Per the germline V gene, CDR1 is DFQATT and CDR2 is SNEGSKA (reference sequence). CDR3 nucleotides: TGCAGTGCTAGAGATAAAGGGGGAAAGGCCTACGAGCAGTACTTC. Residues: CSARDKGGKAYEQYF.

The rearrangement joins TRBV20-1 to TRBJ2-1, with 10 bases that match TRBD2. Germline CDR1 DFQATT, CDR2 SNEGSKA (reference sequence). This CDR3 is built from 16 residues. J gave up 8 bases and V 0 bases, and 10 bases lay outside the gene matches. CDR3 sequence reads: CSARDREREGWDEQFF. CDR3 sequence (DNA): TGCAGTGCTAGAGATCGGGAGCGGGAGGGTTGGGATGAGCAGTTCTTC.

V usage is TRBV4-1 and J usage is TRBJ1-6; D gene uncertain. The V end was cut by 0 bases, the J end by 4 bases, with 4 bases between. The CDR3 covers 14 residues. CDR1 MGHRA and CDR2 YSYEKL come from the germline V gene. In DNA form, the CDR3 reads TGCGCCAGCAGCCAAGACGGATATAATTCACCCCTCCACTTT. It is translated as CASSQDGYNSPLHF.